The 23 T cell receptor beta chains below all came from one sample that was sequenced in a study of cytomegalovirus exposure and HLA in healthy donors (dated by TCRdb to the late 2010s). The library came from the immunoSEQ multiplex PCR assay. Held by TCRdb, this immuneACCESS table contains in-frame sequences only and omits some clones. Under half of the omission traces to an unresolved V gene where checked; the cause of the rest is unknown. Within this sample are 250,000 to 350,000 clones, with 70% to 90% of them counted one time only. Around 0.88% of the sample is taken by the ten largest. Specimen: PBMCs. The origin of the receptors is a man aged 30 to 39 in good health and CMV-seronegative.

Only one count was recorded for this clone. The chain carries TRBV7-9 and TRBJ1-1; tentative D call: TRBD1 (5 bases). V lost 1 base and J lost 7, with 10 bases in between. CDR3 length equals 13 residues. The germline CDR1 and CDR2 sequences are SEHNR and FQNEAQ (reference sequence). The CDR3 nucleotides read TGTGCCAGCAGCTTAGGCAGGGAATTTGAAGCTTTCTTT. This sequence encodes CASSLGREFEAFF.

The V call is TRBV27, the J call TRBJ2-3; D uncertain. V lost 2 bases to trimming and J lost 0 bases, with 12 bases between them. There are 16 residues in the CDR3. Germline V gene data show CDR1 as MNHEY and CDR2 as SMNVEV (reference sequence). Here the CDR3 DNA reads TGTGCCAGCAGTTTACATGGCAGGTCTAGCACAGATACGCAGTATTTT. This codes for CASSLHGRSSTDTQYF.

The rearrangement joins TRBV18 to TRBJ1-1; perhaps TRBD1 as D (6 bases). Between the trimmed V and J ends, which lost 2 bases and 5 bases, there was a span of 15 bases. The CDR3 contains 15 residues. Germline V CDR1 and CDR2: KGHSH, LQKENI. The CDR3 sequence: CASSPGPDRMTEAFF. CDR3 coding DNA: TGTGCCAGCTCACCAGGACCAGACAGGATGACTGAAGCTTTCTTT.

The count of this clone is one. The V call is TRBV13, the J call TRBJ2-7; 8 bases are a match to TRBD2. The CDR3 has 16 residues. The germline V gene has CDR1 PRHDT and CDR2 FYEKMQ (reference sequence). V was pared by 5 bases and J by 0 bases, with 9 bases of the junction left unmatched. CDR3 loop: CASSEMGLEHSYEQYF. The CDR3 region has the DNA TGTGCCAGCAGCGAAATGGGACTAGAGCACTCCTACGAGCAGTACTTC.

This clone was observed a single time. The same CDR3 can be traced to other DNA sequences in this sample. The V gene is TRBV5-1, the J gene TRBJ2-1; TRBD2 aligns across 8 bases. The CDR3 is 16 residues long. The germline V gene encodes CDR1 SGHRS and CDR2 YFSETQ. V lost 0 bases to trimming and J lost 4 bases; unmatched junction nucleotides: 6. The CDR3 loop is CASSLGASGGYNEQFF. In DNA form, the CDR3 reads TGCGCCAGCAGCTTGGGAGCCAGCGGGGGATACAATGAGCAGTTCTTC.

This clone was detected only a few times. The rearrangement links TRBV6-1 to TRBJ2-7; the D gene is possibly TRBD1 (6 bases). Trimming pared 1 base from V and 7 bases from J, leaving 20 bases between. Germline V gene lookup returns CDR1 MNHNS and CDR2 SASEGT. The CDR3 spans 16 residues. In DNA form, the CDR3 reads TGTGCCAGCAGTGAAGGAGAATTGACAGGTCTGAGGGAGCAGTACTTC. This encodes CASSEGELTGLREQYF.

This chain uses TRBV25-1 with TRBJ1-6; a weak D match, TRBD1 (6 bases). V lost 3 bases and J lost 3, with 18 bases in between. CDR1 and CDR2 (germline): MGHDK, SYGVNS. This CDR3 spans 18 amino acids. CDR3 sequence reads: CASSEEPGHHFYNSPLHF. CDR3 nucleotides: TGTGCCAGCAGTGAGGAGCCGGGACACCACTTCTATAATTCACCCCTCCACTTT.

The rearrangement uses TRBV5-1 and TRBJ1-1; D is possibly TRBD1 (6 bases). The CDR3 is 14 residues long. The germline CDR1 and CDR2 sequences are SGHRS and YFSETQ. The ends were cut back, 3 bases at V and 1 base at J, with 10 bases in the middle. The DNA for the CDR3 is TGCGCCAGCAGCTCCCGGGACACGAACACTGAAGCTTTCTTT. Translated, it gives CASSSRDTNTEAFF.

The chain carries TRBV6-6 and TRBJ2-3; a possible D gene is TRBD2 (7 bases). CDR1 and CDR2 (germline): MNHNY, SVGAGI (reference sequence). The CDR3 sequence is 16 residues long. The ends were cut back, 7 bases at V and 4 bases at J, with 21 bases in the middle. CDR3 residues: CASIKGEGGSPDTQYF. The CDR3 DNA is TGTGCCAGCATTAAGGGGGAGGGGGGCAGCCCAGATACGCAGTATTTT.

This chain uses TRBV7-6 with TRBJ1-2; D might be TRBD1 (6 bases). Trimming took 1 base from V and 4 from J, leaving 10 bases between them. The CDR3 is 14 residues long. CDR1 SGHVS and CDR2 FNYEAQ come from the germline V gene. DNA for the CDR3: TGTGCCAGCAGCTTAGAAACAGGGCCCTATGGCTACACCTTC. This encodes CASSLETGPYGYTF.

This chain joins TRBV7-2 and TRBJ2-5, with TRBD2 matching 9 bases. Germline V gene sequence: CDR1 SGHTA, CDR2 FQGNSA. The CDR3 extends over 16 amino acids. V shed 1 base, J shed 1 base, and the junction held 4 bases outside the gene matches. The CDR3 loop is CASSLVSAGGQETQYF. Here the CDR3 DNA reads TGTGCCAGCAGCTTAGTATCAGCGGGGGGCCAAGAGACCCAGTACTTC.

This chain joins TRBV13 and TRBJ2-3; the D is unclear. There are 11 residues in the CDR3. The ends were cut back, 5 bases at V and 3 bases at J, with 3 bases in the middle. Germline values: CDR1 PRHDT, CDR2 FYEKMQ (reference sequence). CDR3 nucleotide sequence: TGTGCCAGCAGCCCGACAGATACGCAGTATTTT. This gives the protein CASSPTDTQYF.

This clone was detected once. The J gene is TRBJ2-1, the V gene TRBV11-2; perhaps TRBD2 as D (5 bases). This CDR3 region has 12 residues. The germline V gene encodes CDR1 SGHAT and CDR2 FQNNGV. V shed 3 bases and J shed 9 bases, with 9 bases lying between them. CDR3 nucleotide sequence: TGTGCCAGCAGCTTTATAGGGAGTGAGCAGTTCTTC. It is translated as CASSFIGSEQFF.

This rearrangement joins TRBV6-5 to TRBJ2-3; 10 positions match TRBD2. CDR3 length: 16 amino acids. Germline V gene data show CDR1 as MNHEY and CDR2 as SVGAGI. J gave up 4 bases and V 4 bases, and 8 bases lay outside the gene matches. DNA for the CDR3: TGTGCCAGCAGTTTCAATCTAGCGGGGGCCTCAGATACGCAGTATTTT. It encodes CASSFNLAGASDTQYF.

The chain combines TRBV18 with TRBJ2-5; 13 bases fit TRBD2. The CDR3 runs 15 residues. Germline CDR1 KGHSH, CDR2 LQKENI. V dropped 3 bases and J dropped 2; count of bases not matched to a gene: 0. In DNA, the CDR3 is TGTGCCAGCTCACCGACTAGCGGGGGGCAAGAGACCCAGTACTTC. It yields the protein CASSPTSGGQETQYF.

The chain uses TRBV5-1 and TRBJ2-7, with 7 bases identical to TRBD1. CDR3 size: 15 residues. The germline gives CDR1 SGHRS, CDR2 YFSETQ. Germline trimming cut 3 bases from V and 4 bases from J; bases unmatched to any gene: 10. This chain's CDR3 is CASSSVPGQFYEQYF. DNA for the CDR3: TGCGCCAGCAGCTCCGTCCCGGGACAGTTTTACGAGCAGTACTTC.

The chain links TRBV7-6 to TRBJ2-5; the match to TRBD1 covers 8 bases. The trim removed 1 base at V and 5 bases at J, leaving 6 bases unmatched. The CDR3 is made up of 15 amino acids. Germline values: CDR1 SGHVS, CDR2 FNYEAQ. CDR3 protein: CASSLGAGGVETQYF. The CDR3 region has the DNA TGTGCCAGCAGCTTAGGGGCAGGGGGCGTTGAGACCCAGTACTTC. Drawing the rest from reference TRBV7-6 and TRBJ2-5, the complete variable domain is GAGVSQSPRYKVTKRGQDVALRCDPISGHVSLYWYRQALGQGPEFLTYFNYEAQQDKSGLPNDRFSAERPEGSISTLTIQRTEQRDSAMYRCASSLGAGGVETQYFGPGTRLLVL.

This clone was detected only a few times. The V and J genes are TRBV19 and TRBJ1-2, with 7 bases that match TRBD1. The CDR3 has 14 amino acids. Per the germline V gene, CDR1 is LNHDA and CDR2 is SQIVND (reference sequence). With V trimmed by 6 bases and J by 5 bases, 9 bases remained unmatched. This chain's CDR3 is CASRQSLTGYGYTF. The CDR3 DNA follows: TGTGCCAGTAGACAAAGTCTGACAGGGTATGGCTACACCTTC.

The chain recombines TRBV2 with TRBJ1-6; D not resolved. This CDR3 contains 13 residues. The V gene's germline CDR1 is SNHLY and CDR2 FYNNEI. The ends were cut back, 3 bases at V and 11 bases at J, with 11 bases in the middle. CDR3 sequence (DNA): TGTGCCAGCAGTGATCAGGTTACGACACCCCTCCACTTT. Translation gives CASSDQVTTPLHF.

The chain links TRBV4-3 to TRBJ2-6, with TRBD1 as a possible D gene (6 bases). Trimming pared 2 bases from V and 4 bases from J, leaving 12 bases between. There are 16 residues in the CDR3. Germline V gene sequence: CDR1 LGHNA, CDR2 YSLEER. The CDR3 loop is CASSQKGVAGANVLTF. CDR3 sequence (DNA): TGCGCCAGCAGCCAAAAGGGGGTGGCGGGGGCCAACGTCCTGACTTTC.

This chain links TRBV5-1 with TRBJ2-7; D perhaps matches TRBD1 (5 bases). Per the germline V gene, CDR1 is SGHRS and CDR2 is YFSETQ. The germline V and J ends were trimmed by 1 base and 5 bases, with 10 bases remaining between them. The CDR3 length is 13 residues. The CDR3 is CASSLSRQNEQYF. CDR3 DNA sequence: TGCGCCAGCAGCTTGAGTAGACAGAACGAGCAGTACTTC.

This chain connects TRBV30 to TRBJ2-1, with TRBD1 as a possible D gene (6 bases). The germline V gene encodes CDR1 GTSNPN and CDR2 SVGIG (reference sequence). The CDR3 length is 14 residues. V was pared by 5 bases and J by 10 bases, with 21 bases between. CDR3 protein: CAWGSRDTIREQFF. CDR3 sequence (DNA): TGTGCCTGGGGCTCCCGGGACACAATAAGGGAGCAGTTCTTC.

The count of this clone is one. CDR3: CSVAGQGTYEQYF. The CDR3 DNA is TGCAGCGTTGCGGGACAGGGGACCTACGAGCAGTACTTC. The chain links TRBV29-1 to TRBJ2-7; 10 nucleotides match TRBD1. The length of the CDR3 is 13 residues. The germline CDR1 and CDR2 sequences are SQVTM and ANQGSEA. V trimming: 4 bases; J trimming: 2 bases; junction bases outside the gene matches: 2.